The 29 T cell receptor beta chains below all came from one sample that was sequenced in a study of T and B cells in COVID-19 patients. Each TRB amplification used roughly 250-550 ng of genomic DNA from blood. Multiplex PCR with BIOMED2 TRB-A/B primer pools amplified TRB rearrangements. TCRdb called the multiplex PCR reads again in MiXCR, with one record for every CDR3 protein. This table has around 6,200 distinct CDR3 sequences, around 30% appearing once. The sample taken for sequencing was blood. These receptors all come from a human donor with active COVID-19.

This clonotype is medium-sized in the sample. As DNA, the CDR3 is TGCAGCGTTGAAGATCGTGGAGATACGCAGTATTTT. Translated: CSVEDRGDTQYF. The chain has TRBV29-1 and TRBJ2-3; D uncertain. Per the germline V gene, CDR1 is SQVTM and CDR2 is ANQGSEA. The CDR3 length is 12 residues. V was clipped by 0 bases and J by 5 bases, with 6 bases between them.

The CDR3 DNA reads TGTGCCAGCAGCTTATCCCGGGCGGGGAACACTGAAGCTTTCTTT. This sequence encodes CASSLSRAGNTEAFF. J is TRBJ1-1 and V is TRBV11-2; no firm D call. The V gene lost 2 bases and the J gene lost 1 base, with 11 bases spanning the gap. This CDR3 is 15 amino acids long. CDR1 and CDR2 from the germline V gene are SGHAT and FQNNGV. The full variable domain, in which reference TRBV11-2 and TRBJ1-1 provide the parts outside the CDR3, is EAGVAQSPRYKIIEKRQSVAFWCNPISGHATLYWYQQILGQGPKLLIQFQNNGVVDDSQLPKDRFSAERLKGVDSTLKIQPAKLEDSAVYLCASSLSRAGNTEAFFGQGTRLTVV.

This clonotype was recorded many times. The chain carries TRBV30 and TRBJ1-2, with 11 nucleotides matching TRBD1. With V trimmed by 3 bases and J by 8 bases, 8 bases remained unmatched. This CDR3 region has 14 residues. Germline values: CDR1 GTSNPN, CDR2 SVGIG (reference sequence). The CDR3 loop is CAWRRDRGIEGYTF. The CDR3 nucleotides are TGTGCCTGGAGAAGGGACAGGGGGATCGAAGGCTACACCTTC. The full variable domain, completed using reference TRBV30 and TRBJ1-2, is SQTIHQWPATLVQPVGSPLSLECTVEGTSNPNLYWYRQAAGRGLQLLFYSVGIGQISSEVPQNLSASRPQDRQFILSSKKLLLSDSGFYLCAWRRDRGIEGYTFGSGTRLTVV.

This clonotype was detected once. The V call is TRBV5-6, the J call TRBJ1-2; D gene uncertain. V lost 4 bases and J lost 11, with 21 bases in between. Germline CDR1 reads SGHDT; CDR2 reads YYEEEE. This CDR3 region has 14 residues. The CDR3 reads CASSLIDGLEGYTF. The CDR3, as DNA: TGTGCCAGCAGCCTGATAGACGGACTTGAAGGTTACACCTTC.

V gene TRBV5-4 combines with J gene TRBJ1-2; D gene uncertain. From germline, CDR1 is SGHNT and CDR2 YYREEE (reference sequence). This CDR3 has 13 residues. V lost 0 bases to trimming and J lost 8 bases, with 11 bases between them. CDR3: CASSLEDSRGYTF. CDR3 coding DNA: TGTGCCAGCAGCTTGGAGGACTCCCGCGGCTACACCTTC.

This chain links TRBV27 with TRBJ2-2; 9 bases agree with TRBD2. The germline V gene has CDR1 MNHEY and CDR2 SMNVEV (reference sequence). After removal of 3 bases from V and 2 bases from J, the junction contained 7 bases not matched to a gene. The CDR3 spans 17 residues. The CDR3 is CASSFRASGVNTGELFF. The CDR3 DNA sequence: TGTGCCAGCAGTTTTCGCGCTAGCGGGGTCAACACCGGGGAGCTGTTTTTT.

Concerning this clonotype: A read error is possible here, since a much larger clone lies one base away. This chain links TRBV19 with TRBJ2-1; D is perhaps TRBD1 or TRBD2 (5 bases each). The CDR3 has 17 residues. Germline lookup yields CDR1 LNHDA and CDR2 SQIVND (reference sequence). Trimming took 6 bases from V and 2 from J, leaving 20 bases between them. The CDR3 nucleotides read TGTGCCAGTAGCGACTCGGGAAGGGGACGGACCTACAATGAGCAGTTCTTC. Translation gives CASSDSGRGRTYNEQFF.

This chain connects TRBV5-6 to TRBJ1-6; D not certain. The V end was cut by 0 bases, the J end by 5 bases, with 6 bases between. This CDR3 is 14 amino acids long. Germline V gene sequence: CDR1 SGHDT, CDR2 YYEEEE. The CDR3 DNA is TGTGCCAGCAGCTTGGGCGTAAATAATTCACCCCTCCACTTT. Translating it yields CASSLGVNNSPLHF.

The chain links TRBV5-4 to TRBJ2-5; TRBD2 agrees at 10 bases. J lost 5 bases, V lost 2 bases, and 9 bases had no gene match. CDR1 and CDR2 from the germline V gene are SGHNT and YYREEE (reference sequence). The CDR3 sequence is 16 residues long. This CDR3 is CASSLRTSGGGETQYF. The CDR3 DNA sequence: TGTGCCAGCAGCTTAAGGACTAGCGGAGGGGGGGAGACCCAGTACTTC.

This clonotype was found a few times. The chain uses TRBV14 and TRBJ2-2; weak D call: TRBD1 (6 bases). Germline lookup yields CDR1 SGHDN and CDR2 FVKESK. This CDR3 has 15 amino acids. V shed 6 bases and J shed 0 bases, with 11 bases lying between them. The chain's CDR3 is CASRPGQSNTGELFF. DNA for the CDR3: TGTGCCAGCAGACCTGGACAGTCGAACACCGGGGAGCTGTTTTTT. The full variable domain, in which reference TRBV14 and TRBJ2-2 provide the parts outside the CDR3, is EAGVTQFPSHSVIEKGQTVTLRCDPISGHDNLYWYRRVMGKEIKFLLHFVKESKQDESGMPNNRFLAERTGGTYSTLKVQPAELEDSGVYFCASRPGQSNTGELFFGEGSRLTVL.

This rearrangement joins TRBV5-4 to TRBJ2-1; D might be TRBD1 (5 bases). This CDR3 spans 15 amino acids. V was shortened by 0 bases and J by 0 bases, with 7 bases between the two germline ends. Germline CDR1 is SGHNT and CDR2 is YYREEE (reference sequence). CDR3: CASSLGRASYNEQFF. The CDR3 DNA is TGTGCCAGCAGCTTGGGCAGGGCCTCCTACAATGAGCAGTTCTTC.

The V call is TRBV6-5, the J call TRBJ1-2; unclear D gene. Germline loops: CDR1 MNHEY, CDR2 SVGAGI. The CDR3 covers 15 residues. The V end was cut by 5 bases, the J end by 3 bases, with 16 bases between. CDR3 in amino acids: CASSALVYGDYGYTF. In DNA form, the CDR3 reads TGTGCCAGCAGTGCGCTAGTGTATGGAGACTATGGCTACACCTTC.

This sequence joins TRBV5-1 and TRBJ2-7; 10 bases fit TRBD2. V shed 0 bases and J 0 bases; nucleotides not matched to a gene: 3. Germline V CDR1 and CDR2: SGHRS, YFSETQ. This CDR3 region has 16 residues. The CDR3 coding sequence is TGCGCCAGCAGCTTGGCCGGGACTAGCGTCTCCTACGAGCAGTACTTC. Translated: CASSLAGTSVSYEQYF.

This clonotype was seen only a few times. The CDR3, as DNA: TGTGCCACCAGGACCGGGGGCCTTAGCAATCAGCCCCAGCATTTT. It translates to CATRTGGLSNQPQHF. The J gene is TRBJ1-5, the V gene TRBV15, with TRBD1 as a possible D gene (6 bases). V was shortened by 6 bases and J by 0 bases, with 12 bases between the two germline ends. This CDR3 contains 15 residues. Germline lookup yields CDR1 LNHNV and CDR2 YYDKDF (reference sequence).

This chain joins TRBV19 and TRBJ1-2; unclear D gene. The CDR3 is made up of 13 amino acids. V was pared by 7 bases and J by 4 bases, with 13 bases between. CDR1 is LNHDA and CDR2 is SQIVND in the germline V gene (reference sequence). The CDR3 DNA sequence: TGTGCCAGTACACCACGACGTGGCTATGGCTACACCTTC. Translation gives CASTPRRGYGYTF.

This chain connects TRBV5-1 to TRBJ2-3; 8 nucleotides line up with TRBD1. The CDR3 spans 15 residues. Per germline, CDR1 SGHRS and CDR2 YFSETQ. With V trimmed by 4 bases and J by 1 base, 5 bases remained unmatched. The CDR3, as DNA: TGCGCCAGCAGCGCCACGGGACAGGGCACAGATACGCAGTATTTT. This translates into CASSATGQGTDTQYF.

There are a few counts of this clonotype. The genes are TRBV6-2 or TRBV6-3 and TRBJ2-1; TRBD2 matches 7 bases. The V gene end was trimmed by 6 bases and the J gene end by 6 bases; junction bases not matched to a gene: 14. Germline V gene data show CDR1 as MNHEY and CDR2 as SVGEGT. This CDR3 contains 16 residues. The CDR3 DNA reads TGTGCCAGCAGCCACGGGAGGAACAGGATGGGCAATGAGCAGTTCTTC. This encodes CASSHGRNRMGNEQFF.

The chain uses TRBV2 and TRBJ2-1; 10 nucleotides line up with TRBD2. The CDR3 runs to 17 residues. Germline assignment: CDR1 SNHLY and CDR2 FYNNEI. J was trimmed by 6 bases and V by 7 bases; bases with no gene match: 15. The CDR3 sequence: CASTLLSGLAMGNEQFF. In DNA form, the CDR3 reads TGTGCCAGCACCCTACTATCGGGACTAGCGATGGGCAATGAGCAGTTCTTC.

This clonotype was detected only once. The chain links TRBV20-1 to TRBJ2-1; D perhaps matches TRBD1 (5 bases). V gave up 7 bases and J gave up 8 bases, with 15 bases separating them. The CDR3 is 12 amino acids. Germline CDR1 and CDR2: DFQATT and SNEGSKA (reference sequence). Here the CDR3 DNA reads TGCAGTGGGGCCCTTTTAGGGGATGAGCAGTTCTTC. Translated: CSGALLGDEQFF.

J is TRBJ1-1 and V is TRBV12-3 or TRBV12-4; D unclear. The CDR3 contains 13 residues. V lost 4 bases, J lost 2 bases, and 8 bases lay in between. The CDR3 bases are TGTGCCAGCAGTTCCGAAGTCAACACTGAAGCTTTCTTT. This encodes CASSSEVNTEAFF.

A few counts support this clonotype. The rearrangement links TRBV6-5 to TRBJ1-3; no definite D call. The CDR3 is made up of 12 amino acids. Germline V gene sequence: CDR1 MNHEY, CDR2 SVGAGI. Trimming took 5 bases from V and 4 from J, leaving 6 bases between them. The CDR3 sequence is CASSIQGNTIYF. The DNA for the CDR3 is TGTGCCAGCAGTATACAGGGAAACACCATATATTTT.

This clonotype was picked up a small number of times. CDR3 residues: CASSLLVGGAETQYF. The CDR3 DNA is TGTGCCAGCAGCTTGTTGGTGGGGGGAGCAGAGACCCAGTACTTC. The chain carries TRBV5-5 and TRBJ2-5; D perhaps matches TRBD2 (6 bases). The length of the CDR3 is 15 residues. CDR1 and CDR2 (germline): SGHKS, YYEKEE (reference sequence). The V end was cut by 1 base, the J end by 4 bases, with 14 bases between.

The chain has TRBV18 and TRBJ1-1, with no clear D. V lost 0 bases, J lost 1 base, and 12 bases lay in between. The CDR3 has 16 amino acids. Germline loops: CDR1 KGHSH, CDR2 LQKENI. The CDR3 sequence is CASSPPRGPGNTEAFF. CDR3 coding DNA: TGTGCCAGCTCACCACCGAGAGGCCCTGGGAACACTGAAGCTTTCTTT.

J is TRBJ2-1 and V is TRBV7-6, with D perhaps TRBD2 (5 bases). Deletions cut 6 bases from V and 4 bases from J, with 16 bases between. The germline gives CDR1 SGHVS, CDR2 FNYEAQ. This CDR3 has 15 amino acids. Here the CDR3 reads CASSPKYPGYNEQFF. The CDR3 coding sequence is TGTGCCAGCAGTCCAAAATACCCGGGGTACAATGAGCAGTTCTTC.

The rearrangement uses TRBV7-9 and TRBJ1-3; no reliable D call. V lost 3 bases and J lost 0, with 9 bases in between. This CDR3 has 15 amino acids. The V gene's germline CDR1 is SEHNR and CDR2 FQNEAQ (reference sequence). This CDR3 is CASSLAGGSGNTIYF. Written as DNA, the CDR3 is TGTGCCAGCAGCTTGGCCGGAGGCTCTGGAAACACCATATATTTT.

J is TRBJ2-1 and V is TRBV19; 9 nucleotides agree with TRBD1. In germline, CDR1 is LNHDA, CDR2 SQIVND (reference sequence). The CDR3 has 17 residues. V shed 0 bases and J 1 base; nucleotides not matched to a gene: 4. CDR3 in DNA: TGTGCCAGTAGTATAGAGGGACAGGGAAAGTCCTACAATGAGCAGTTCTTC. This gives the protein CASSIEGQGKSYNEQFF.

The chain is built from TRBV7-2 and TRBJ1-5; TRBD1 matches at 7 bases. The J segment lost 2 bases and the V segment lost 6 bases, leaving 4 bases of the junction unmatched. Germline CDR1 SGHTA, CDR2 FQGNSA. This CDR3 comprises 14 residues. CDR3 sequence reads: CASRDTGGNQPQHF. DNA for the CDR3: TGTGCCAGCAGGGATACAGGGGGCAATCAGCCCCAGCATTTT.

This clonotype was seen a handful of times. The V and J genes are TRBV6-5 and TRBJ2-2; 8 bases map to TRBD1. The CDR3 is made up of 15 amino acids. V was clipped by 0 bases and J by 5 bases; unmatched bases: 2. CDR1 MNHEY and CDR2 SVGAGI come from the germline V gene. CDR3: CASSYSNRGTGELFF. The CDR3 nucleotides are TGTGCCAGCAGTTACTCGAACAGGGGGACCGGGGAGCTGTTTTTT.

This clonotype appeared a few times. The chain is built from TRBV30 and TRBJ2-4, with 7 bases that match TRBD1. The trim removed 1 base at V and 4 bases at J, leaving 4 bases unmatched. Germline CDR1 GTSNPN, CDR2 SVGIG (reference sequence). The CDR3 runs 14 residues. CDR3 loop: CAWSGQGVKNIQYF. CDR3 bases: TGTGCCTGGAGTGGACAGGGAGTTAAAAACATTCAGTACTTC.